A single sample is the source of the 4 T cell receptor beta chains below, sequenced in a study of beta chain features in type 1 diabetes. Study conclusions and caveats: Among patients with Type 1 diabetes, TCRB CDR3s were moderately but significantly shorter in every one of the four CD4+ subsets.

These receptors lack a known antigen. The isolated RNA, all of it, was reverse transcribed, so expressed TCRB transcripts were what got sequenced. Clones were sequenced by immunoSEQ multiplex PCR, and TCRdb holds only the in-frame ones, with some missing. The repertoire has around 310,000 clones, approximately 13% of them found once; the top ten carry about 0.015%. The sequenced material came from naive CD4+ T cells from blood. These receptor sequences come from a woman between 18 and 29 years old with type 1 diabetes.

The chain recombines TRBV6-5 with TRBJ2-1; D is uncertain. The CDR3 totals 15 residues. CDR1 and CDR2 (germline): MNHEY, SVGAGI. Trimming stripped 6 bases from V and 3 bases from J, with 15 bases between. DNA for the CDR3: TGTGCCAGCAGAGACAACTTCAACCTCTACAATGAGCAGTTCTTC. This gives the protein CASRDNFNLYNEQFF.

Only a few counts were recorded for this clone. The chain recombines TRBV5-1 with TRBJ2-6; perhaps TRBD1 as D (6 bases). V was trimmed by 0 bases and J by 1 base, leaving 14 bases between them. The V gene's germline CDR1 is SGHRS and CDR2 YFSETQ. The CDR3 is made up of 18 amino acids. The CDR3 nucleotides read TGCGCCAGCAGCTTGGCTGGCAGGGGTGGGTCTGGGGCCAACGTCCTGACTTTC. This gives the protein CASSLAGRGGSGANVLTF.

Note on this clone: The sample holds other DNA sequences that translate to the same CDR3. The V call is TRBV5-1, the J call TRBJ2-2; 7 bases agree with TRBD1. Germline loops: CDR1 SGHRS, CDR2 YFSETQ. V was clipped by 2 bases and J by 5 bases; unmatched bases: 0. The CDR3 covers 13 residues. Here the CDR3 DNA reads TGCGCCAGCAGCTTACAGGGGACCGGGGAGCTGTTTTTT. Translation: CASSLQGTGELFF.

A few counts support this clone. The J gene is TRBJ2-6, the V gene TRBV20-1; TRBD1 might be the D (5 bases). The CDR3 sequence is 11 residues long. CDR1 and CDR2 from the germline V gene are DFQATT and SNEGSKA (reference sequence). In DNA, the CDR3 is TGCGCAGGGACTGGGGCCAACGTCCTGACTTTC. This codes for CAGTGANVLTF.